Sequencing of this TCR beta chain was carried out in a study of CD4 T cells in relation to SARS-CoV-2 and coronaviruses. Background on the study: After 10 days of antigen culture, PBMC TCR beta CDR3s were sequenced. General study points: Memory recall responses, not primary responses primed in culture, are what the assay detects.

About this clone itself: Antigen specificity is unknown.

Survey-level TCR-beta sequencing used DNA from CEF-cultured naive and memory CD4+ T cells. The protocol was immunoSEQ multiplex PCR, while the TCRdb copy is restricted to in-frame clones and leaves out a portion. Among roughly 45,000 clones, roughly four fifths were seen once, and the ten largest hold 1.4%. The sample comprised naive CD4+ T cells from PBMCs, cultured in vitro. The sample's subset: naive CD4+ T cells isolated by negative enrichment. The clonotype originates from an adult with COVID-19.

CDR3 coding DNA: TGTGCCATCAGTGCTATCGGAGAGAGCTCTGGAAACACCATATATTTT. Translating it yields CAISAIGESSGNTIYF. V gene TRBV10-3 combines with J gene TRBJ1-3; D is unresolved. V was cut by 4 bases and J by 0 bases, with 13 bases left in between. CDR1 and CDR2 from the germline V gene are ENHRY and SYGVKD. The CDR3 spans 16 residues.